These 11 T cell receptor beta chains came from one sample sequenced in a study of identical twins. MiXCR, applied by TCRdb to the 5' RACE reads, yields one record per CDR3 protein. The sample gives 650,000 to 800,000 distinct CDR3 sequences, about 9.4% of which show up once; more than 0.75% is in the top ten. The same specimen was also included in a second study, on yellow fever vaccine responses in identical twins.

The specimen was PBMCs. The receptor set was obtained from a woman between 18 and 30 years old in good health.

This clonotype was counted only a few times. This chain connects TRBV3-1 to TRBJ2-1; 9 bases are shared with TRBD2. Trimming removed 1 base from V and 12 bases from J; junction bases left unmatched: 7. Germline CDR1 and CDR2: LGHDT and YNNKEL (reference sequence). CDR3 length: 14 amino acids. CDR3 DNA: TGTGCCAGCAGCCAAGTTTTAGCGGGAGCTGTGCAGTTCTTC. As protein: CASSQVLAGAVQFF.

This clonotype appeared a few times. The V and J genes are TRBV9 and TRBJ1-6; D gene uncertain. Germline-derived CDR1 and CDR2 are SGDLS and YYNGEE. Trimming pared 3 bases from V and 7 bases from J, leaving 17 bases between. The CDR3 is made up of 16 amino acids. CDR3 sequence reads: CASSGGLLTPNSPLHF. The CDR3 nucleotides are TGTGCCAGCAGCGGCGGACTTTTGACTCCGAATTCACCCCTCCACTTT.

The CDR3 here is CSARTSLGQVTTEAFF. CDR3 nucleotide sequence: TGCAGTGCTAGAACTTCATTAGGACAGGTTACGACTGAAGCTTTCTTT. This chain connects TRBV20-1 to TRBJ1-1; 7 bases are shared with TRBD1. There are 16 residues in the CDR3. Germline CDR1 DFQATT, CDR2 SNEGSKA (reference sequence). V was clipped by 2 bases and J by 5 bases; unmatched bases: 14.

Ten or more counts support this clonotype. This sequence joins TRBV10-3 and TRBJ1-4, with D hard to call. This CDR3 comprises 13 residues. CDR1 and CDR2 from the germline V gene are ENHRY and SYGVKD. V was cut by 3 bases and J by 5 bases, with 7 bases left in between. The CDR3 DNA is TGTGCCATCAGTGAAGTCGAGAATGAAAAACTGTTTTTT. Translation gives CAISEVENEKLFF.

The chain carries TRBV9 and TRBJ2-2; no firm D call. The CDR3 is 14 residues long. The V gene lost 0 bases and the J gene lost 5 bases, with 8 bases spanning the gap. The germline CDR1 and CDR2 sequences are SGDLS and YYNGEE. Here the CDR3 DNA reads TGTGCCAGCAGCGTAGTTGCAAGAACCGGGGAGCTGTTTTTT. Encoded protein: CASSVVARTGELFF. The whole variable domain, filled in from reference TRBV9 and TRBJ2-2, reads DSGVTQTPKHLITATGQRVTLRCSPRSGDLSVYWYQQSLDQGLQFLIQYYNGEERAKGNILERFSAQQFPDLHSELNLSSLELGDSALYFCASSVVARTGELFFGEGSRLTVL.

This clonotype came up a few times. The V call is TRBV20-1, the J call TRBJ2-7; the D call may be TRBD1 or TRBD2 (5 bases each). This CDR3 comprises 15 residues. Germline V gene sequence: CDR1 DFQATT, CDR2 SNEGSKA (reference sequence). Trimming left V 3 bases short and J 3 bases short, with 18 bases between. The CDR3 coding sequence is TGCAGTGCTAGGGCGGTCCGGGACCACGTCTACGAGCAGTACTTC. It translates to CSARAVRDHVYEQYF.

This clonotype turned up a few times. This rearrangement joins TRBV5-6 to TRBJ2-1, with TRBD1 matching 7 bases. Germline-derived CDR1 and CDR2 are SGHDT and YYEEEE. This CDR3 has 14 residues. Germline trimming cut 5 bases from V and 7 bases from J; bases unmatched to any gene: 9. The CDR3 sequence is CASRDDRVYNEQFF. The CDR3 coding sequence is TGTGCCAGCAGGGACGACAGGGTTTATAATGAGCAGTTCTTC.

This clonotype was seen many times. The chain couples TRBV20-1 to TRBJ2-7; no firm D call. Germline values: CDR1 DFQATT, CDR2 SNEGSKA (reference sequence). The CDR3 runs 14 residues. V dropped 2 bases and J dropped 0 bases, with 11 bases sitting between them. The CDR3: CSARLDELSYEQYF. CDR3 coding DNA: TGCAGTGCTAGACTGGATGAACTCTCCTACGAGCAGTACTTC.

This clonotype turned up a few times. V and J are TRBV27 and TRBJ2-1; D is unresolved. This CDR3 spans 17 amino acids. V lost 1 base and J 0 bases, leaving 13 bases between the germline ends. The germline CDR1 and CDR2 sequences are MNHEY and SMNVEV (reference sequence). As DNA, the CDR3 is TGTGCCAGCAGTTTATTCCCCTCGCGGAGCTCCTACAATGAGCAGTTCTTC. This encodes CASSLFPSRSSYNEQFF.

This clonotype appeared a few times. CDR3 DNA: TGTGCCACCAGCTGGGGACAGACTGGGGATCGACGAGAGCAGTTCTTC. This translates into CATSWGQTGDRREQFF. This rearrangement joins TRBV15 to TRBJ2-1; TRBD1 agrees at 7 bases. Germline CDR1 and CDR2: LNHNV and YYDKDF (reference sequence). V shed 5 bases, J shed 10 bases, and the junction held 17 bases outside the gene matches. This CDR3 has 16 residues.

Only a few counts were recorded for this clonotype. The J gene is TRBJ1-1, the V gene TRBV20-1; tentatively, D is TRBD1 (6 bases). The V end was cut by 3 bases, the J end by 3 bases, with 14 bases between. Germline CDR1 is DFQATT and CDR2 is SNEGSKA (reference sequence). CDR3 length: 14 amino acids. The CDR3 is CSASWGRGDTEAFF. CDR3 bases: TGCAGTGCTAGCTGGGGGCGCGGGGACACTGAAGCTTTCTTT.